The sequence of this T cell receptor beta chain was determined in a study of cytomegalovirus exposure and HLA in healthy donors. General study points: Generally TCR sequences proved uncommon, though certain public TCRs appeared in numerous donors. A cluster of highly shared sequence variants was likely a sequencing artifact.

Remarks on this clone: Its specificity is unknown.

Both 60 Vbeta primers and 13 Jbeta primers went into the PCR. Under the authors' procedure: The authors later counted roughly 76 million unique TCR beta chains, 9 million to 12 million of them shared. Assay used: immunoSEQ multiplex PCR; TCRdb lists only in-frame clones, some missing. The V and J calls and clone size were taken over from that table, and D and trimming were inferred from the DNA. The repertoire consists of some 99,000 clones, with 80% to 85% occurring once and the leading ten covering more than 2%. CDR3 length equals 14 residues. V was pared by 5 bases and J by 2 bases, with 13 bases between. Germline V gene data show CDR1 as SEHNR and CDR2 as FQNEAQ (reference sequence).

The clonotype comes from a young woman in good health and CMV-seronegative. The chain has TRBV7-9 and TRBJ2-7, with TRBD2 as a possible D gene (5 bases). Sequenced sample: PBMCs. CDR3 in amino acids: CASSPEERPYEQYF. CDR3 nucleotide sequence: TGTGCCAGCAGCCCGGAGGAGCGGCCCTACGAGCAGTACTTC.